This entry is about one TCR beta chain. In the original workflow: The authors estimated nucleated cell counts from reference gene primer amplification. Sequencing was performed with immunoSEQ multiplex PCR; in TCRdb, only in-frame clones are kept and a portion is missing. The D gene and trimming were derived from the DNA, and the V and J assignments and clone size from that table. The profile shows hundreds of thousands of clones, around nine tenths of them singletons. CDR1 and CDR2 from the germline V gene are SSHAT and FNYEAQ (reference sequence). The CDR3 has 15 residues. Trimming stripped 6 bases from V and 5 bases from J, with 19 bases between. The data stem from a study of blood T cell repertoires in COVID-19. Background on the study: The United States, Italy and Spain were the sources of the acute and convalescent COVID-19 samples. The analysed material was cDNA or gDNA that came from T cells, B-cell-depleted T cells, or PBMCs.

This sequence joins TRBV7-7 and TRBJ2-5, with D possibly being TRBD1 (5 bases). Sequenced material: peripheral blood. This TCR derives from a man in his 70s with acute or convalescent COVID-19. The CDR3 sequence is CASSHSPGFAETQYF. The CDR3 nucleotides are TGTGCCAGCAGTCACTCCCCAGGGTTCGCGGAGACCCAGTACTTC.